The sample holds one count of the clone carrying this T cell receptor beta chain. The authors' processing: Amplification from reference gene primers served as the basis for estimated nucleated cell counts. The method was immunoSEQ multiplex PCR; TCRdb's version includes in-frame clones alone and lacks a portion of them. V and J calls and clone size are given by that table; D and trimming were obtained from the DNA. The sample lists about 61,000 clones, 90% to 95% occurring once. The sample originates from a study of blood T cell repertoires in COVID-19. Overall study: Samples representing acute and convalescent COVID-19 were sourced from the United States, Italy and Spain.

This CDR3 contains 17 residues. With 5 bases removed from V and 5 bases from J, the gap between germline ends came to 24 bases. Germline CDR1 MNHNY, CDR2 SVGAGI (reference sequence). The genes are TRBV6-6 and TRBJ2-5, with D possibly TRBD1 on 7 matching bases. Sequences were obtained from peripheral blood. The TCR was taken from a human donor in a cohort sampled during active COVID-19. This CDR3 reads CASSPPPRQGGLETQYF. CDR3 DNA sequence: TGTGCCAGCAGTCCCCCCCCACGGCAGGGGGGATTGGAGACCCAGTACTTC.